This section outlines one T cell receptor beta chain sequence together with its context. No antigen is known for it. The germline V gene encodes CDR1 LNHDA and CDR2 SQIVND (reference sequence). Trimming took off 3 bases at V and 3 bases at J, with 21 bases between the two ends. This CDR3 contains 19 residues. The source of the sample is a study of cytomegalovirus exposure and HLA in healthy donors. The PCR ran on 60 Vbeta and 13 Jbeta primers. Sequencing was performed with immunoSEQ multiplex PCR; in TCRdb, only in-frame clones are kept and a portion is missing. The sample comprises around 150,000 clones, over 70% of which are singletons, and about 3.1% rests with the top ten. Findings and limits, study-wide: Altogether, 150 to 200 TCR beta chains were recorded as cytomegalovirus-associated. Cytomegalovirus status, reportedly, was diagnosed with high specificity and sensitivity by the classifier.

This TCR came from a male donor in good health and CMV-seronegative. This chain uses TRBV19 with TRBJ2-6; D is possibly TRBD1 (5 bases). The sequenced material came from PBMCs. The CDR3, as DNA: TGTGCCAGTAGTATGGTGCAGGGTCGCCCTACATTTGGGGCCAACGTCCTGACTTTC. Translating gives CASSMVQGRPTFGANVLTF.